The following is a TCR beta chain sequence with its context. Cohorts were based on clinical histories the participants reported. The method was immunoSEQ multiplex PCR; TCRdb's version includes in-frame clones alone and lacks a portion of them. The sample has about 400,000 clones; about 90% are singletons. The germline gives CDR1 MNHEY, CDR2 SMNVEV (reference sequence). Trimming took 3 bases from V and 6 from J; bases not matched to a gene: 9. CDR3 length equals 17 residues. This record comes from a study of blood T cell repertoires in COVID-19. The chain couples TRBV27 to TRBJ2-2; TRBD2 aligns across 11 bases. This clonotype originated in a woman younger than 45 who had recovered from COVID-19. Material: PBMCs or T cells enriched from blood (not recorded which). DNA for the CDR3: TGTGCCAGCAGTTTTATTACTAGCGGGAGTAGTTCCGGGGAGCTGTTTTTT. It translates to CASSFITSGSSSGELFF.